Reported below is one TCR beta chain. Its specificity is unknown. In germline, CDR1 is ENHRY, CDR2 SYGVKD. Trimming left V 0 bases short and J 0 bases short, with 15 bases between. The CDR3 consists of 18 residues. This entry belongs to a study of cytomegalovirus exposure and HLA in healthy donors. Study information: T cells numbering around 180 million yielded more than 100 million unique TCR beta sequences in an earlier analysis. Within an early data release were tens of millions of unique TCRs drawn from HLA-typed donors.

Vbeta (60) and Jbeta (13) primers were used in the PCR. TCRdb's copy holds only in-frame clones and misses some; the assay was immunoSEQ multiplex PCR. The sample holds tens of thousands of clones; around 77% are singletons and the top ten take 3.7%. Study findings and constraints: Most of the TCR beta V segments (in an earlier analysis) were productive either about 87% or about 30% of the time. A missense DCLRE1C variant was associated with V- and J-gene trimming of TCR beta chains in a later analysis, and an independent cohort replicated the association.

This sequence was found in a young man in good health and CMV-seronegative. The rearrangement links TRBV10-3 to TRBJ2-4, with D tentatively TRBD1 (5 bases). Material for sequencing was PBMCs. CDR3 sequence (DNA): TGTGCCATCAGTGAGTCGAAAGGGGATCGCTTAGCCAAAAACATTCAGTACTTC. Encoded protein: CAISESKGDRLAKNIQYF.